These 16 T cell receptor beta chains were all obtained from the same sample, sequenced in a study of T cell changes during pregnancy in multiple sclerosis. TCRdb's copy holds only in-frame clones and misses some; the assay was immunoSEQ multiplex PCR. The sample contains about 77,000 clones, 70% to 90% of which appear only once. The source was peripheral blood, collected before pregnancy. The receptors stem from a female donor with multiple sclerosis, enrolled in a pregnancy study.

The chain carries TRBV19 and TRBJ2-7; weak D call: TRBD2 (7 bases). The germline CDR1 and CDR2 sequences are LNHDA and SQIVND (reference sequence). Trimming removed 7 bases from V and 4 bases from J, with 14 bases in between. The CDR3 has 13 amino acids. The CDR3 spells CASTPRGGYEQYF. The CDR3 nucleotides are TGTGCCAGTACCCCTAGGGGGGGATACGAGCAGTACTTC.

This clone appeared a single time. The chain couples TRBV2 to TRBJ1-5; 8 nucleotides agree with TRBD1. Germline V CDR1 and CDR2: SNHLY, FYNNEI. The junction had 3 bases not matched to a gene; V was cut back by 5 bases and J by 3 bases. The CDR3 spans 14 residues. The CDR3 DNA reads as TGTGCCAGCAGTTCGACAGGGGTCAATCAGCCCCAGCATTTT. Translation gives CASSSTGVNQPQHF.

V usage is TRBV25-1 and J usage is TRBJ1-2, with TRBD1 identical over 7 bases. The CDR3 length is 14 residues. CDR1 and CDR2 (germline): MGHDK, SYGVNS. J was trimmed by 5 bases and V by 6 bases; bases with no gene match: 9. DNA of the CDR3: TGTGCCAGCAGCCACAGGGGATCGGAGTATGGCTACACCTTC. It encodes CASSHRGSEYGYTF.

This chain uses TRBV30 with TRBJ2-7, with 8 bases aligning to TRBD1. Losses at the gene ends were 2 bases for V and 5 bases for J; bases not matched to a gene: 11. The germline V gene encodes CDR1 GTSNPN and CDR2 SVGIG (reference sequence). The CDR3 loop spans 15 amino acids. In nucleotides, the CDR3 is TGTGCCTGGAGTCCTCAGGGGGCGGCTCTGGACGAGCAGTACTTC. Residues: CAWSPQGAALDEQYF.

The chain combines TRBV2 with TRBJ1-5; 7 bases are shared with TRBD1. This CDR3 comprises 19 residues. CDR1 and CDR2 (germline): SNHLY, FYNNEI. Losses at the gene ends were 6 bases for V and 0 bases for J; bases not matched to a gene: 17. CDR3 loop: CASSGVTGEIFNSNQPQHF. The CDR3 coding sequence is TGTGCCAGCAGCGGGGTAACAGGGGAAATATTTAATAGCAATCAGCCCCAGCATTTT.

This chain joins TRBV5-1 and TRBJ2-2, with 13 bases matching TRBD2. The CDR3 loop spans 17 amino acids. V shed 3 bases, J shed 0 bases, and the junction held 2 bases outside the gene matches. Germline values: CDR1 SGHRS, CDR2 YFSETQ. This CDR3 reads CASSWTSGGSNTGELFF. The CDR3 DNA sequence: TGCGCCAGCAGCTGGACTAGCGGGGGTTCGAACACCGGGGAGCTGTTTTTT.

The rearrangement links TRBV27 to TRBJ2-4; TRBD1 matches 7 bases. The ends lost 3 bases at V and 0 bases at J; junction bases unmatched: 14. The CDR3 totals 19 residues. Per the germline V gene, CDR1 is MNHEY and CDR2 is SMNVEV (reference sequence). CDR3 loop: CASSFRGQPSTLAKNIQYF. The CDR3 DNA follows: TGTGCCAGCAGTTTTAGGGGACAGCCCTCGACACTAGCCAAAAACATTCAGTACTTC.

The V call is TRBV15, the J call TRBJ2-7; 11 nucleotides align to TRBD2. From germline, CDR1 is LNHNV and CDR2 YYDKDF (reference sequence). The CDR3 length is 15 residues. V lost 3 bases to trimming and J lost 2 bases; unmatched junction nucleotides: 3. The CDR3 region is CATSRGSGGAYEQYF. CDR3 DNA sequence: TGTGCCACCAGCAGGGGTAGCGGGGGGGCCTACGAGCAGTACTTC.

The CDR3, as DNA: TGTGCCAGCGTGCCGCAGGTGAACTATGGCTACACCTTC. Translated: CASVPQVNYGYTF. V and J are TRBV6-5 and TRBJ1-2; no definite D call. The CDR3 is made up of 13 amino acids. The germline CDR1 and CDR2 sequences are MNHEY and SVGAGI. With 8 bases removed from V and 2 bases from J, the gap between germline ends came to 12 bases.

The V call is TRBV10-3, the J call TRBJ2-5, with D perhaps TRBD1 (6 bases). There are 15 residues in the CDR3. V was trimmed by 0 bases and J by 4 bases, leaving 12 bases between them. Looked up from germline, CDR1 is ENHRY and CDR2 is SYGVKD. The CDR3 loop is CAISESTGPGETQYF. The CDR3 coding sequence is TGTGCCATCAGTGAGTCAACAGGGCCGGGAGAGACCCAGTACTTC.

The J gene is TRBJ1-2, the V gene TRBV19, with D maybe TRBD1 (6 bases). Germline V gives CDR1 LNHDA, CDR2 SQIVND (reference sequence). The V end lost 3 bases, the J end lost 0 bases, and 11 bases lay between the germline ends. This CDR3 region has 15 residues. This CDR3 is CASSISQGPNYGYTF. CDR3 nucleotide sequence: TGTGCCAGTAGTATTTCGCAGGGGCCTAACTATGGCTACACCTTC.

This sequence joins TRBV5-4 and TRBJ2-7; 12 nucleotides agree with TRBD1. The CDR3 is 16 amino acids. The junction had 9 bases not matched to a gene; V was cut back by 4 bases and J by 4 bases. Germline assignment: CDR1 SGHNT and CDR2 YYREEE (reference sequence). The CDR3 DNA follows: TGTGCCAGCAGCGGCCGGGACAGGGGGCCCCAGTACGAGCAGTACTTC. Its protein product is CASSGRDRGPQYEQYF.

This chain uses TRBV21-1 with TRBJ1-4; the table's D call, TRBD1, has no DNA check behind it. TRBV21-1 is termed a pseudogene. CDR3 size: 15 residues. CDR3 loop: CASSKLCQINEKLFF. CDR3 nucleotide sequence: TGTGCCAGCAGCAAACTCTGCCAGATTAATGAAAAACTGTTTTTT.

The chain couples TRBV5-1 to TRBJ1-2; TRBD1 matches 7 bases. CDR1 and CDR2 (germline): SGHRS, YFSETQ. V gave up 0 bases and J gave up 5 bases; unmatched junction bases: 4. This CDR3 has 14 residues. As DNA, the CDR3 is TGCGCCAGCAGCTTGGCAAGGACAGGTTATGGCTACACCTTC. Its translation is CASSLARTGYGYTF.

The chain links TRBV27 to TRBJ2-2; D is ambiguous. The germline CDR1 and CDR2 sequences are MNHEY and SMNVEV (reference sequence). Trimming removed 8 bases from V and 2 bases from J, with 12 bases in between. The CDR3 is 14 amino acids. The CDR3 bases are TGTGCCAGCTCACAGACGGTAAACACCGGGGAGCTGTTTTTT. It yields the protein CASSQTVNTGELFF.

This clone came up many times. This chain uses TRBV2 with TRBJ1-2; a possible D gene is TRBD1 (6 bases). This CDR3 has 15 residues. Deletions cut 6 bases from V and 3 bases from J, with 17 bases between. CDR1 is SNHLY and CDR2 is FYNNEI in the germline V gene. The CDR3 DNA sequence: TGTGCCAGCAGCGCAACAGGGTTGAGGGACTATGGCTACACCTTC. Protein sequence: CASSATGLRDYGYTF.